This T cell receptor gamma chain was identified during a study of gammadelta T cells in human blood. The CDR3 extends over 14 amino acids. Trimming at V came to 3 bases and at J to 3 bases, leaving 8 bases not matched to a gene. Per germline, CDR1 GITISATS and CDR2 ISYDGTV (reference sequence). TCRdb re-processed the RT-PCR reads via CATT. Here the sample spans more than 400 gamma-chain clones, 9.9% being singletons. The chain has TRGV9 and TRGJ1 or TRGJ2. The source of this sequence is a human donor. The specimen sequenced was non-Vgamma9Vdelta2 gamma-delta T cells from infant blood. The CDR3 is CALWEPPLYYKKLF. The CDR3 nucleotides read TGTGCCTTGTGGGAGCCCCCCCTTTATTATAAGAAACTCTTT.